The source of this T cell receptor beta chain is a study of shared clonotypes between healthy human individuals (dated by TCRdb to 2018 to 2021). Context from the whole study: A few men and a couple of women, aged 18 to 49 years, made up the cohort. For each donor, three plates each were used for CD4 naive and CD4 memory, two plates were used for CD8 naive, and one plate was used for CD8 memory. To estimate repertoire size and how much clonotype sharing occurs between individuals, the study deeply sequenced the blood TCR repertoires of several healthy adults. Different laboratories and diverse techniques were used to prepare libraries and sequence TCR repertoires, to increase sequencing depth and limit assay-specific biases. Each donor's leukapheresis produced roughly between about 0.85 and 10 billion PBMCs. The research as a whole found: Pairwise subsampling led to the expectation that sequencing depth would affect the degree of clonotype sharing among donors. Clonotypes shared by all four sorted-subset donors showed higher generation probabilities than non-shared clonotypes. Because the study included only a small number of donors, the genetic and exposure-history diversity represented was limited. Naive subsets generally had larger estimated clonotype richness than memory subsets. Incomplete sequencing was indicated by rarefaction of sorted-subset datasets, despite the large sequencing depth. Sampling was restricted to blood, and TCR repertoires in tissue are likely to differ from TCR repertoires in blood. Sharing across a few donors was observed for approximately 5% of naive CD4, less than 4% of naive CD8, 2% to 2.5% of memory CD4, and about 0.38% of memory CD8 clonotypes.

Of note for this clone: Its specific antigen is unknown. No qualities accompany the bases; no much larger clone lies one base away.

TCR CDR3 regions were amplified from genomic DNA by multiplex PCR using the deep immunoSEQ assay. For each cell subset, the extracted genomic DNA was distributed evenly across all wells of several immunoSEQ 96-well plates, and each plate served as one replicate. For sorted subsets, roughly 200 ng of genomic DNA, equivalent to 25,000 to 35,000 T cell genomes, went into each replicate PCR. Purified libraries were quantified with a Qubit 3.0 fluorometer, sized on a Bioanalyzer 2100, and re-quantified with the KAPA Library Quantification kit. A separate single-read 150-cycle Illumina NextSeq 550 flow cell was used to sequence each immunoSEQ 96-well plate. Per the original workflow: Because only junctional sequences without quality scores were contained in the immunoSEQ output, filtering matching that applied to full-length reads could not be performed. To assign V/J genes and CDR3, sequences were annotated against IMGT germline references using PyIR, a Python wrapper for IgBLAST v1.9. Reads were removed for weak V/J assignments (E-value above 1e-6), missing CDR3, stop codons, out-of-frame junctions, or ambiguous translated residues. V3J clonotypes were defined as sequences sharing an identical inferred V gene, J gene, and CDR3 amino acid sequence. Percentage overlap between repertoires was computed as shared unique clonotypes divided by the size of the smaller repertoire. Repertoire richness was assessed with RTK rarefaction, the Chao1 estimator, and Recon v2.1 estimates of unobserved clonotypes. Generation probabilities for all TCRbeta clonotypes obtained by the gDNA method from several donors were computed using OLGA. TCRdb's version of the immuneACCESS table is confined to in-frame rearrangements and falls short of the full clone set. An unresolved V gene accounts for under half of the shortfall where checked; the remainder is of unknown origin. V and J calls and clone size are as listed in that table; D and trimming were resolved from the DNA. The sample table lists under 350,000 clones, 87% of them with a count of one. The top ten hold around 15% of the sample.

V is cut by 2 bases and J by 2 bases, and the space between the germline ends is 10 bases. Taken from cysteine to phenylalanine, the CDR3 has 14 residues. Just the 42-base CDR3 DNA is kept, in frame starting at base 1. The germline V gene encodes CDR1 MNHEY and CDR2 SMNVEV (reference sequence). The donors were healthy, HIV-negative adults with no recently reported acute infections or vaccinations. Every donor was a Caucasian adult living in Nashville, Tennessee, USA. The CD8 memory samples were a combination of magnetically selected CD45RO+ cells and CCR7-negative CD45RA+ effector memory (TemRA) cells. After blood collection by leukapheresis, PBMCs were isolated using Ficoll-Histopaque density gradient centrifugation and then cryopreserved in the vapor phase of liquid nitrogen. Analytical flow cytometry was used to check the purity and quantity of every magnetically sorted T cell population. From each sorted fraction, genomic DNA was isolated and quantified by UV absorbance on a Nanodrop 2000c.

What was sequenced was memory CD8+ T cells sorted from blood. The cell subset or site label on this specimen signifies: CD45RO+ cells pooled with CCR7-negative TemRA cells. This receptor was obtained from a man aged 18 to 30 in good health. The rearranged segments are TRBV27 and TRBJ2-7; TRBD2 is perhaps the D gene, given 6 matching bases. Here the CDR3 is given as CASSLAGPTYEQYF. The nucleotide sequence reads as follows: TGTGCCAGCAGTTTAGCGGGACCTACCTACGAGCAGTACTTC.